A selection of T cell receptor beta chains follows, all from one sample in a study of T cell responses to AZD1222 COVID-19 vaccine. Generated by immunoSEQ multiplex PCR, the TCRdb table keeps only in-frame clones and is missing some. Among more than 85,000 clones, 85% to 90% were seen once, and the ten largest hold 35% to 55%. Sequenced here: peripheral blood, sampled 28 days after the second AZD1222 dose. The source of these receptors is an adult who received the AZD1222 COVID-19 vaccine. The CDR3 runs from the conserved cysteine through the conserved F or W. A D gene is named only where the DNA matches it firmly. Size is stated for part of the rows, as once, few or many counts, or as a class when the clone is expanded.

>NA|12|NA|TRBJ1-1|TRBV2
TGTGCCAGCAGAAGCCAAACAGTTGAAGCTTTCTTT
CASRSQTVEAFF
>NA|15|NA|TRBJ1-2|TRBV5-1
TGCGCCAGCAGCTTGGTGGCAGCTGTTAACTATGGCTACACCTTC
CASSLVAAVNYGYTF
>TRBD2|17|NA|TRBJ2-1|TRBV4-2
TGTGCCAGCAGCCAAGACTGGGGGACTAGCGGCTACAATGAGCAGTTCTTC
CASSQDWGTSGYNEQFF
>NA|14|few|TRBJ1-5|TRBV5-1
TGCGCCAGCAGCTTGGCCGGGAGCGATCAGCCCCAGCATTTT
CASSLAGSDQPQHF
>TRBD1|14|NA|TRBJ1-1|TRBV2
TGTGCCAGCAGTGAGGCTCAAGGGACAGCTGAAGCTTTCTTT
CASSEAQGTAEAFF
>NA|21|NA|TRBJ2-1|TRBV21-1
TGTGCCAGCAGCAAAGTTTCACTCCCAGCGGGAGTTGGGCGCTCCTACAATGAGCAGTTCTTC
CASSKVSLPAGVGRSYNEQFF
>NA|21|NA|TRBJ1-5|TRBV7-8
TGTGCCAGCAGCTTAGGAGGTTCTTTGGGCCCTTATATCCCGGGCAATCAGCCCCAGCATTTT
CASSLGGSLGPYIPGNQPQHF
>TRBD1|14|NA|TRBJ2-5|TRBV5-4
TGTGCCAGCAGCTCGACAGGGTCCCAAGAGACCCAGTACTTC
CASSSTGSQETQYF
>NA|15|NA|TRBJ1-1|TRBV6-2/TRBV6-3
TGTGCCAGCAGTTACATGTACGGTTATCGGACTGAAGCTTTCTTT
CASSYMYGYRTEAFF
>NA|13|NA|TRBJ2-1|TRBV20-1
TGCAGTGCTAGTCAAAGCTCCTACAATGAGCAGTTCTTC
CSASQSSYNEQFF
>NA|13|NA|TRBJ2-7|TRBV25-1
TGTGCCAGCAGTGATAAGAGCTCCTACGAGCAGTACTTC
CASSDKSSYEQYF
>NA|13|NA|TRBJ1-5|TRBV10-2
TGCGCCGCTACCGGGACGGTGAATCAGCCCCAGCATTTT
CAATGTVNQPQHF
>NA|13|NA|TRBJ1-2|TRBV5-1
TGCGCCAGCAGCTTGGGGGCAGTGGGAGGCTACACCTTC
CASSLGAVGGYTF
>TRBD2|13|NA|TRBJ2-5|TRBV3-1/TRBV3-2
TGTGCCAGCAGCCGACTAGCGACAGAGACCCAGTACTTC
CASSRLATETQYF
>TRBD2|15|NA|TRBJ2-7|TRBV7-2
TGTGCCAGCAGCCAGATGACTAGCGGGAGAGGCGAGCAGTACTTC
CASSQMTSGRGEQYF
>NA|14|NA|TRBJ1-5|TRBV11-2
TGTGCCAGCAGCTTGGGAACGGGGAATCAGCCCCAGCATTTT
CASSLGTGNQPQHF
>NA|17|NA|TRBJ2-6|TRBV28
TGTGCCAGCCCGGACAATCTGCCCAACTCTGGGGCCAACGTCCTGACTTTC
CASPDNLPNSGANVLTF
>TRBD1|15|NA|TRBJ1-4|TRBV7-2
TGTGCCAGCAGCTTAGGCGGACAGGGGGCTGAAAAACTGTTTTTT
CASSLGGQGAEKLFF
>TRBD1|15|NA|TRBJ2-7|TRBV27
TGTGCCAGCAGCAGACAGGGGGCAGGAGGGTACGAGCAGTACTTC
CASSRQGAGGYEQYF
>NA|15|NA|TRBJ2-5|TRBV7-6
TGTGCCAGCAGCTTACCCTACAGGGACCAAGAGACCCAGTACTTC
CASSLPYRDQETQYF
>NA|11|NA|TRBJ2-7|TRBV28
TGTGCCAGCAGTCGGGCCTACGAGCAGTACTTC
CASSRAYEQYF
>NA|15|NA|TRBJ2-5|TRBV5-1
TGCGCCAGCAGCTTAACGGGACACAGTCGAGAGACCCAGTACTTC
CASSLTGHSRETQYF
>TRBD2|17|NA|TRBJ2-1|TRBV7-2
TGTGCCAGCAGCTCAAAATCTGCGACTAGCGGGTATTATGAGCAGTTCTTC
CASSSKSATSGYYEQFF
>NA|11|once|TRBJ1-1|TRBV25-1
TGTGCCAGCAGTGAATTCACTGAAGCTTTCTTT
CASSEFTEAFF
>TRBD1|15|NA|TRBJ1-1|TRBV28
TGTGCCAGCAGTTTACTCACAGGGGAGGGCACTGAAGCTTTCTTT
CASSLLTGEGTEAFF
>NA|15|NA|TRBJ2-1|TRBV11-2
TGTGCCAGCAGACCCCCCAGCCTTTCCTACAATGAGCAGTTCTTC
CASRPPSLSYNEQFF
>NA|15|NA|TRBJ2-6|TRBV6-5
TGTGCCAGCACCTTTGCCCGGGCTGGGGCCAACGTCCTGACTTTC
CASTFARAGANVLTF
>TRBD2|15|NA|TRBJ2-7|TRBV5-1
TGCGCCAGCAGCTTGGCGGGACTAGTCGGGGTAGAGCAGTACTTC
CASSLAGLVGVEQYF
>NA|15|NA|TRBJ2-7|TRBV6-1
TGTGCCAGCAGTGAAAGGAACACCGATACCTACGAGCAGTACTTC
CASSERNTDTYEQYF
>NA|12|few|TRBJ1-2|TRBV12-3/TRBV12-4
TGTGCCAGCAGTTTGACGGACTATGGCTACACCTTC
CASSLTDYGYTF
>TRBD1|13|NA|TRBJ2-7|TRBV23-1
TGCGCCAGCAGTCGACAGGGCTCCTACGAGCAGTACTTC
CASSRQGSYEQYF
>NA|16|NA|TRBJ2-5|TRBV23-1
TGCGCCAGCAGTCAATCGGTCGGTCAAGGAGGAGAGACCCAGTACTTC
CASSQSVGQGGETQYF
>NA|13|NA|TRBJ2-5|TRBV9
TGTGCCAGCAGCGTAAACTGGCAAGAGACCCAGTACTTC
CASSVNWQETQYF
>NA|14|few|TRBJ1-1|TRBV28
TGTGCCAGCAGTTTAGGGGGGACGAACACTGAAGCTTTCTTT
CASSLGGTNTEAFF
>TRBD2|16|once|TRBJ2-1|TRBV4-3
TGCGCCAGCAGCCAAGAGGCTAGCGGGAGGCGCAATGAGCAGTTCTTC
CASSQEASGRRNEQFF
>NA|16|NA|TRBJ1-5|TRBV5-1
TGCGCCAGCAGCTTGGAAGGAGGGGGGGGCAATCAGCCCCAGCATTTT
CASSLEGGGGNQPQHF
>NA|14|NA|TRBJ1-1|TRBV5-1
TGCGCCAGCAGCTTGGCTCCGGAGAGGACTGAAGCTTTCTTT
CASSLAPERTEAFF